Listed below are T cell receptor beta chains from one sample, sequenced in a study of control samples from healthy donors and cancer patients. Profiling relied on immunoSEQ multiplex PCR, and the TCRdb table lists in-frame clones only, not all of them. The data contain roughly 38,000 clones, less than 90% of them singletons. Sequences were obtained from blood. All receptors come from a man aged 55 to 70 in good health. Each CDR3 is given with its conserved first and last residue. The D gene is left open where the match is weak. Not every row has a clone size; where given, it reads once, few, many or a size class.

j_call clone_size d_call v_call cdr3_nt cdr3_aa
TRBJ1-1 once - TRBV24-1 TGTGCCACCAGTGAGAGGGAAGGCGGTGAAGCTTTCTTT CATSEREGGEAFF
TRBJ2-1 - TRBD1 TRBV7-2 TGTGCCAGCAGCTTAGGACAGGGGACCCACAATGAGCAGTTCTTC CASSLGQGTHNEQFF
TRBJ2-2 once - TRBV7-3 TGTGCCAGCAGCTTAGGGGGCTCCATCACCGGGGAGCTGTTTTTT CASSLGGSITGELFF
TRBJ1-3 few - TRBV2 TGTGCCAGCATGGGGATCAACACCATATATTTT CASMGINTIYF
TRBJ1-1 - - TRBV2 TGTGCCAGCAAGAGGGACCAACGGAACACTGAAGCTTTCTTT CASKRDQRNTEAFF
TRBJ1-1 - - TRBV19 TGTGCCAGTATTCCCCAAGGGGGAACTGAAGCTTTCTTT CASIPQGGTEAFF
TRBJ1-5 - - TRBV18 TGTGCCAGCTCACCACAGGGTCCCAGCAATCAGCCCCAGCATTTT CASSPQGPSNQPQHF
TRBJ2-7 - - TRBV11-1 TGTGCCAGCAGCTTACGGGGGCAGCCCTACGAGCAGTACTTC CASSLRGQPYEQYF
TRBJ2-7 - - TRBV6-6 TGTGCCAGCAGTTTAGGCCCTTCCTTTAACGTAGGCGAGCAGTACTTC CASSLGPSFNVGEQYF
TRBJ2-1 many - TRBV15 TGTGCCACCAGCGCCCGCTCCCCTTCAGGGACCGCAAATGAGCAGTTCTTC CATSARSPSGTANEQFF
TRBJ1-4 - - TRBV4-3 TGCGCCAGCAGCCAAGAGTCCAGGAGGGAGGAAAAACTGTTTTTT CASSQESRREEKLFF
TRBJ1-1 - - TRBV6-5 TGTGCCAGCAGGCAGGGAAAGTGGAACACTGAAGCTTTCTTT CASRQGKWNTEAFF
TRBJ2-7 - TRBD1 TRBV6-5 TGTGCCAGCAGCTGGGACAGCTACGAGCAGTACTTC CASSWDSYEQYF
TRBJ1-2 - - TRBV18 TGTGCCAGCTCACCCAGAACCATAGACTCAAACTATGGCTACACCTTC CASSPRTIDSNYGYTF
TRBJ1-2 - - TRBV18 TGTGCCAGCTCACCGCTTCAGGGGACTAACTATGGCTACACCTTC CASSPLQGTNYGYTF
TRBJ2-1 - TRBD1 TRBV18 TGTGCCAGCTCAGTACGGACAGGGTCCGATGAGCAGTTCTTC CASSVRTGSDEQFF
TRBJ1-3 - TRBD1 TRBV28 TGTGCCAGCAGTTTGGGACAGTTCTCTGGAAACACCATATATTTT CASSLGQFSGNTIYF
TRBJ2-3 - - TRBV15 TGTGCCACCAGCAGAAGGGGCGGGGGCACAGATACGCAGTATTTT CATSRRGGGTDTQYF
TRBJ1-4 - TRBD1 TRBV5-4 TGTGCCAGCAGCTTGGGGGGACAGGGGGCTAATGAAAAACTGTTTTTT CASSLGGQGANEKLFF
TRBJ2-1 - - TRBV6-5 TGTGCCAGCAGTATTATCCGGGACACCGGGAATGAGCAGTTCTTC CASSIIRDTGNEQFF
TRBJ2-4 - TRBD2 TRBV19 TGTGCCAGTAGTATACTAGCGGGGGGGCGGGCCAAAAACATTCAGTACTTC CASSILAGGRAKNIQYF
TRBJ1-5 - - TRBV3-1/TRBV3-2 TGTGCCAGCAGCCAACCGGGGATTCAGCCCCAGCATTTT CASSQPGIQPQHF
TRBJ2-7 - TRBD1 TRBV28 TGTGCCAGCAAACCGGGACAGGTCGACTCCTACGAGCAGTACTTC CASKPGQVDSYEQYF
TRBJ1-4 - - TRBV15 TGTGCCACCAGCAGAGATCTGGGGTTGAGGGAAAAACTGTTTTTT CATSRDLGLREKLFF
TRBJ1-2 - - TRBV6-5 TGTGCCAGCACCCCGGGGGATGGCTACACCTTC CASTPGDGYTF
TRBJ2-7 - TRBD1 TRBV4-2 TGTGCCAGCAGCCAAGATCTCTACGGGACAGGGGTTCGCGAGCAGTACTTC CASSQDLYGTGVREQYF
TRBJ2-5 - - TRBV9 TGTGCCAGCAGCGTAGGTAAGCGGACAGTTCAAGAGACCCAGTACTTC CASSVGKRTVQETQYF
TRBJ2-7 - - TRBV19 TGTGCCAGTAGTATATCAGTACGGTCTTCCTACGAGCAGTACTTC CASSISVRSSYEQYF
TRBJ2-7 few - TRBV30 TGTGCCTGGAGTCAGGGGAGCTGGAGTGACGAGCAGTACTTC CAWSQGSWSDEQYF
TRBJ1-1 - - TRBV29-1 TGCAGCGTTGTTGGGGCGACTGAAGCTTTCTTT CSVVGATEAFF
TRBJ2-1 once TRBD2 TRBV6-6 TGTGCCAGCATCTACGGGTCTAGCGGGAGCGGGGGTGAGCAGTTCTTC CASIYGSSGSGGEQFF
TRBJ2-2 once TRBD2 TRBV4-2 TGTGCCAGCAGCCAGGCGGGAGGTCGGACCGGGGAGCTGTTTTTT CASSQAGGRTGELFF
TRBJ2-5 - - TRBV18 TGTGCCAGCTCACCACGGGAGACCCAGTACTTC CASSPRETQYF
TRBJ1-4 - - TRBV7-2 TGTGCCAGCAGCTTAGTTTCGGGAACTAATGAAAAACTGTTTTTT CASSLVSGTNEKLFF
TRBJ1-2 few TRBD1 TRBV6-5 TGTGCCAGCAGAGGACAGGGAGCCAACTATGGCTACACCTTC CASRGQGANYGYTF
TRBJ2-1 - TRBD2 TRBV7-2 TGTGCCAGCAGCTTAGGCCTAGCGGGGGGCGTGAATGAGCAGTTCTTC CASSLGLAGGVNEQFF
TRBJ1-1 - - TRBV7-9 TGTGCCAGCAGCACGGGCGCTATGAACACTGAAGCTTTCTTT CASSTGAMNTEAFF
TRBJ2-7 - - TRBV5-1 TGCGCCAGCAGCGGGGGGCCGGGGGAGCAGTACTTC CASSGGPGEQYF
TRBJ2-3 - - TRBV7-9 TGTGCCAGCAGCTTTACCCGGGACACAGATACGCAGTATTTT CASSFTRDTDTQYF
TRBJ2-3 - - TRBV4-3 TGCGCCAGCAGCCAGTCACAGGCAAACGGAGATACGCAGTATTTT CASSQSQANGDTQYF
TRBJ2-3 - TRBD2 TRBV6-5 TGTGCCAGCAGTTTGGCGGGGGGGCCGGCAGATACGCAGTATTTT CASSLAGGPADTQYF
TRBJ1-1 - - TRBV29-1 TGCAGCCATGGACAGAACACTGAAGCTTTCTTT CSHGQNTEAFF
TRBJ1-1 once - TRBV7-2 TGTGCCAGCATCCCTCCGGGCGTGCGGGGGAATACTGAAGCTTTCTTT CASIPPGVRGNTEAFF
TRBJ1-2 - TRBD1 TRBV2 TGTGCCAGCAATTGGGACAGGGGCTATGGCTACACCTTC CASNWDRGYGYTF
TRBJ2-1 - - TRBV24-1 TGTGCCACCAGTGATCGGGGGACAGAAATTTACAATGAGCAGTTCTTC CATSDRGTEIYNEQFF
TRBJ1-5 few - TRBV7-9 TGTGCCAGCAGCTTAAATACGGAATCGAGCAATCAGCCCCAGCATTTT CASSLNTESSNQPQHF
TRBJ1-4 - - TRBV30 TGTGCCTGGAGTGACGAACGGGATGAAAAACTGTTTTTT CAWSDERDEKLFF
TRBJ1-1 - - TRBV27 TGTGCCAGCAGTACCAAGGGACTTATGAACACTGAAGCTTTCTTT CASSTKGLMNTEAFF
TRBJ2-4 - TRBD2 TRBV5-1 TGCGCCAGCAGCTTAACGGGAGGCAAAAACATTCAGTACTTC CASSLTGGKNIQYF
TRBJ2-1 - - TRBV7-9 TGTGCCAGCAGCTTAGGAGACTACAATGAGCAGTTCTTC CASSLGDYNEQFF
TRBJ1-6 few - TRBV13 TGTGCCAGCAGCTTAGGGGGGATACCGGGCGGCTCCTATAATTCACCCCTCCACTTT CASSLGGIPGGSYNSPLHF
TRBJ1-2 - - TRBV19 TGTGCCAGTGGGGGCAGGAACTATGGCTACACCTTC CASGGRNYGYTF
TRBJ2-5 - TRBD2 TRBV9 TGTGCCAGCACCCCCGATGGCGGGAGAGAGACCCAGTACTTC CASTPDGGRETQYF
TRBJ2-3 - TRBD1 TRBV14 TGTGCCAGCAGCTCAAGACACGGACAGGGGGCGAATACGCAGTATTTT CASSSRHGQGANTQYF
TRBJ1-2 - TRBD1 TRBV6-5 TGTGCCAGCGGAAAGACAGGGACCAACTATGGCTACACCTTC CASGKTGTNYGYTF
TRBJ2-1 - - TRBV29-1 TGCAGCGTACCGAGGGGGGCTAGCTCCTACAATGAGCAGTTCTTC CSVPRGASSYNEQFF
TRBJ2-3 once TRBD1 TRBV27 TGTGCCAGCAGTTTACGCCCGGACAGGGCCCCGCCAGATACGCAGTATTTT CASSLRPDRAPPDTQYF